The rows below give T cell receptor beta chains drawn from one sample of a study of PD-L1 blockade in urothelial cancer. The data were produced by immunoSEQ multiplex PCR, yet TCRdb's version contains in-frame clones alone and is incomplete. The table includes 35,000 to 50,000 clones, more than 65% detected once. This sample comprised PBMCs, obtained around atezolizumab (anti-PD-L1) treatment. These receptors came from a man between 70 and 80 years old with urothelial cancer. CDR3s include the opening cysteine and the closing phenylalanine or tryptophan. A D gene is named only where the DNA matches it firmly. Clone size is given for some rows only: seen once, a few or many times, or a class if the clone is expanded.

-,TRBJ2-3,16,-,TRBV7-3,TGTGCCAGCAGCTCAACCTCTGGCGGAAACACAGATACGCAGTATTTT,CASSSTSGGNTDTQYF
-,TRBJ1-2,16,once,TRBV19,TGTGCCAGTAGTCGTCAGGGAGGAGAAGCTAACTATGGCTACACCTTC,CASSRQGGEANYGYTF
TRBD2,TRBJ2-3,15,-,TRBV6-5,TGTGCCAGCAGTTGGTCTAGCGGGAGCACAGATACGCAGTATTTT,CASSWSSGSTDTQYF
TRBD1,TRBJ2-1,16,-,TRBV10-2,TGCGCCAGCGCACGGGACAGGGATTTCCAATACAATGAGCAGTTCTTC,CASARDRDFQYNEQFF
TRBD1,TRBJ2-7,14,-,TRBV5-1,TGCGCCAGCAGCTTAGGGGACAGGGAGGACGAGCAGTACTTC,CASSLGDREDEQYF
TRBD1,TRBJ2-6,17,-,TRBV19,TGTGCCAGTAGCAAGTCGGACAGGGTAACTGGGGCCAACGTCCTGACTTTC,CASSKSDRVTGANVLTF
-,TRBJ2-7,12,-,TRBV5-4,TGTGCCAGCAGCTCTAGCTCCTACGAGCAGTACTTC,CASSSSSYEQYF
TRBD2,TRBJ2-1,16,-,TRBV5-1,TGCGCCAGCAGCCCACAACCCGGAGCGGGAGTCTATGAGCAGTTCTTC,CASSPQPGAGVYEQFF
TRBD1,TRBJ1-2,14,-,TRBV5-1,TGCGCCAGCAGCTTATCGGGACAGGAGTATGGCTACACCTTC,CASSLSGQEYGYTF
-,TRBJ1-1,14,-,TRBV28,TGTGCCAGCAGTGACATCAGGGCGAACACTGAAGCTTTCTTT,CASSDIRANTEAFF
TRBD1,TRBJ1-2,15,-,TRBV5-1,TGCGCCAGCACCGACCGGGGGGGACAGGGGGGCTACTACACCTTC,CASTDRGGQGGYYTF
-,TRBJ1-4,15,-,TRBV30,TGTGCCTGGGGAGTGAAGGGAGTAACTAATGAAAAACTGTTTTTT,CAWGVKGVTNEKLFF
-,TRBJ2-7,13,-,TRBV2,TGTGCCAGCAGTGAGACAGGACAAGGCGAGCAGTACTTC,CASSETGQGEQYF
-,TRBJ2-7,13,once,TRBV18,TGTGCCAGCTCACCAGGGCAGAACTACGAGCAGTACTTC,CASSPGQNYEQYF
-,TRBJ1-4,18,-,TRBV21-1,TGTGCCAGCAGCAAAAAGAGAGTCGCCTACGACTTCAATGAAAAACTGTTTTTT,CASSKKRVAYDFNEKLFF
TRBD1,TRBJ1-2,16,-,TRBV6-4,TGTGCCAGCAGTGACTCAGGCAGGGGGCCTAACTATGGCTACACCTTC,CASSDSGRGPNYGYTF
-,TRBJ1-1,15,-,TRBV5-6,TGTGCCAGCAGGAGAGAAACAGGGTTCGACACTGAAGCTTTCTTT,CASRRETGFDTEAFF
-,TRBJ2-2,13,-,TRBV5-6,TGTGCCAGCAGCTTGGCCTTTAACGGGGAGCTGTTTTTT,CASSLAFNGELFF
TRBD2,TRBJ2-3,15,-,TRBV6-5,TGTGCCAGTAGACCCCGAGCGGGAGTCGGAGATACGCAGTATTTT,CASRPRAGVGDTQYF
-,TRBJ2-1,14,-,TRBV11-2,TGTGCCAGCAGCTTTTCTGGACAGTACAATGAGCAGTTCTTC,CASSFSGQYNEQFF
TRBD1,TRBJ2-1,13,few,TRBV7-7,TGTGCTAGCAGCCCCGACAGGGGATGGGAGCAGTTCTTC,CASSPDRGWEQFF
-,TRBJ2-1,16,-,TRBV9,TGTGCCAGCAGCGTAGCTCCCAGGGTCTCCTACAATGAGCAGTTCTTC,CASSVAPRVSYNEQFF
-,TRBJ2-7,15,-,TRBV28,TGTGCCAGCAGTTCCCGCTCTACGAAGAACTACGAGCAGTACTTC,CASSSRSTKNYEQYF